This T cell receptor beta chain was found in a study of monozygotic twins with inflammatory bowel disease. Addition of UMIs with a 6-nucleotide sample barcode was achieved by template switching. Researchers put TCRalpha and TCRbeta cDNA through two nested PCRs lasting about 17 and 10 cycles. Following a re-call of the 5' RACE reads, TCRdb has one entry per CDR3 protein and lacks DNA. The table counts nearly 450,000 distinct CDR3 sequences; 2% to 2.5% lies in the top ten. Sample: blood. The sequence was obtained from a human donor with ulcerative colitis or Crohn's disease, or a healthy co-twin of an affected twin (not recorded which).

CDR3 region: CASSPWSGGQLFYEQYF. The chain uses TRBV5-1 and TRBJ2-7. Looked up from germline, CDR1 is SGHRS and CDR2 is YFSETQ. There are 17 residues in the CDR3.